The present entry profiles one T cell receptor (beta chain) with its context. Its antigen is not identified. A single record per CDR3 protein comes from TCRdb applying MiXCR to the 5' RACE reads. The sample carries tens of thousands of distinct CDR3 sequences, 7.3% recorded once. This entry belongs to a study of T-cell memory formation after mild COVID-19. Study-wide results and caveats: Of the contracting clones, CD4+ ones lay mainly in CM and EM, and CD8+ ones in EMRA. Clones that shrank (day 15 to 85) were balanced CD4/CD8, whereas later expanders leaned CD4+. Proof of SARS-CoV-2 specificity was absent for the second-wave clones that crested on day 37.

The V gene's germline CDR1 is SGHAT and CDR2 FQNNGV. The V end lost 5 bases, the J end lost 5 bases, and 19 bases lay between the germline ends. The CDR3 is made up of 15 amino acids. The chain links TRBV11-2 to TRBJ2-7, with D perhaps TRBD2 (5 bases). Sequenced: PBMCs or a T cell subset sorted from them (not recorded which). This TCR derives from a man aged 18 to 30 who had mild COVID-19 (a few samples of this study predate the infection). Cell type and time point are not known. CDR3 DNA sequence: TGTGCCAGCAGCGTCTCGGGGTTCGCTCTCGACGAGCAGTACTTC. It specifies CASSVSGFALDEQYF.